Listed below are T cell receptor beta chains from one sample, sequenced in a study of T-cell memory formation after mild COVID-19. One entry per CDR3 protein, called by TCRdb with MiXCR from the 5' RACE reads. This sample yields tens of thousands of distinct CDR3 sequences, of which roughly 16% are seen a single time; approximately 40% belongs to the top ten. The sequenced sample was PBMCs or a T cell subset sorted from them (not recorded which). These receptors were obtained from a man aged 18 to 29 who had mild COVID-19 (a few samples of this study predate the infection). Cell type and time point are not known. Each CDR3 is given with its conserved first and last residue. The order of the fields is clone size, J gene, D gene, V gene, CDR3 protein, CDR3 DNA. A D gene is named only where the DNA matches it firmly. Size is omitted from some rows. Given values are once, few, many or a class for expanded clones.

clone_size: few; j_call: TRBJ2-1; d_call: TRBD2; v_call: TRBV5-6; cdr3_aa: CASSFGGAAYNEQFF; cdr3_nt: TGTGCCAGCAGCTTCGGGGGGGCGGCCTACAATGAGCAGTTCTTC
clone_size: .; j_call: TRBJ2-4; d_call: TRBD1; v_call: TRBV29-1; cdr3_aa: CSVRFTGTGGNIQYF; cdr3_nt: TGCAGCGTTCGATTTACCGGGACAGGGGGGAACATTCAGTACTTC
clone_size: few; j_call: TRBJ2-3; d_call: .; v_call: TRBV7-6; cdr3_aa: CASTPGALPTDTQYF; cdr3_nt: TGTGCCAGCACCCCCGGAGCTCTTCCTACAGATACGCAGTATTTT
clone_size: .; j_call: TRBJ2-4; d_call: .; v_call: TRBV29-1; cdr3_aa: CSVVRENIQYF; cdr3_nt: TGCAGCGTTGTCAGGGAAAACATTCAGTACTTC
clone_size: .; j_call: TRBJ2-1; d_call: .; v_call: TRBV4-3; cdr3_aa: CASSRDVYNEQFF; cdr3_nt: TGCGCCAGCAGCCGAGATGTCTACAATGAGCAGTTCTTC
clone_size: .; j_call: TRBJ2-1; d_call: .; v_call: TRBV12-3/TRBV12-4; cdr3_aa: CASRLRAQRHNEQFF; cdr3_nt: TGTGCCAGCCGCCTCCGGGCCCAAAGACACAATGAGCAGTTCTTC
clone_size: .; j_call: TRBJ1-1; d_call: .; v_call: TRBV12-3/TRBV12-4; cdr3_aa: CASTRGTGAFF; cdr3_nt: TGTGCCAGCACCCGAGGAACGGGAGCTTTCTTT
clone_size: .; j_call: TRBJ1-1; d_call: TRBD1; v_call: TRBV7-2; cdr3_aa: CASITGRGLTEAFF; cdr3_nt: TGTGCCAGCATCACCGGCAGGGGGCTCACTGAAGCTTTCTTT
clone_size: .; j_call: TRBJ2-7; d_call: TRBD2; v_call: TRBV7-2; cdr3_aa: CASSPSGGAGEQYF; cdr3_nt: TGTGCCAGCAGTCCTAGCGGGGGGGCGGGGGAGCAGTACTTC
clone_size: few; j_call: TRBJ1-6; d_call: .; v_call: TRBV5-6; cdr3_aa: CASSPGASYNSPLHF; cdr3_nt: TGTGCCAGCAGCCCGGGAGCATCCTATAATTCACCCCTCCACTTT
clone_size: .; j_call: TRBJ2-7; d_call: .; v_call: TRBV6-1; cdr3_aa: CASNLPVGHFGDYEQYF; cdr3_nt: TGTGCCAGCAATCTCCCAGTGGGACACTTTGGAGACTACGAGCAGTACTTC
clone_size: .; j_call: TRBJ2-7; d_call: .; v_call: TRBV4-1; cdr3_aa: CASAQRSYEQYF; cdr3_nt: TGCGCCAGCGCACAAAGGAGCTACGAGCAGTACTTC
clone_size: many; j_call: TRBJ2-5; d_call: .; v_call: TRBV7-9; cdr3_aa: CASSPTPGPAGETQYF; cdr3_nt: TGTGCCAGCAGCCCTACTCCCGGTCCCGCAGGAGAGACCCAGTACTTC
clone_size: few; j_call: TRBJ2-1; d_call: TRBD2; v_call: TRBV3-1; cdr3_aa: CASSHGRGGAYNEQFF; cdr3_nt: TGTGCCAGCAGCCACGGACGGGGGGGAGCCTACAATGAGCAGTTCTTC
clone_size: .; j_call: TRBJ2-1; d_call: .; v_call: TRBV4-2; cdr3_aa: CASSQEGHEQFF; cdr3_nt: TGTGCCAGCAGCCAAGAGGGTCATGAGCAGTTCTTC
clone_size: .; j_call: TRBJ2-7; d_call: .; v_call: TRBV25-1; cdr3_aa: CATSRGRLEQYF; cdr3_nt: TGTGCTACGTCAAGGGGACGTCTCGAGCAGTACTTC
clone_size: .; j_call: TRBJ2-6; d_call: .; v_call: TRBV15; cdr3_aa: CATRHTSGANVLTF; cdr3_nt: TGTGCCACCCGGCATACCTCTGGGGCCAACGTCCTGACTTTC
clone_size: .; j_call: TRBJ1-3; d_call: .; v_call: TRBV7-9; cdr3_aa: CASSSQFSGNTIYF; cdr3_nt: TGTGCCAGCAGCTCACAGTTCTCTGGAAACACCATATATTTT